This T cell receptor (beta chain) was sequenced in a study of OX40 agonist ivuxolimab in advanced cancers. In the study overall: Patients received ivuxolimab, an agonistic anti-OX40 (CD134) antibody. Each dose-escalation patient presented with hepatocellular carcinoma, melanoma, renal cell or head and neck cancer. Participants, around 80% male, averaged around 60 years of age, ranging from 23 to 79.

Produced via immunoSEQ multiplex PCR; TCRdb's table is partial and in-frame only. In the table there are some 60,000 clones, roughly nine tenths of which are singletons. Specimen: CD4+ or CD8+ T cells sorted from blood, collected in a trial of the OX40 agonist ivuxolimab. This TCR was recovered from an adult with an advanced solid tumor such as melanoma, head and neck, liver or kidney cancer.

The CDR3 DNA is TGTGCCAGCAGTTCCTTTAATCAGCCCCAGCATTTT. The encoded protein is CASSSFNQPQHF. V usage is TRBV6-5 and J usage is TRBJ1-5; no reliable D call. Trimming shortened V by 4 bases and J by 4 bases, and 5 bases separated the two germline ends. Germline-derived CDR1 and CDR2 are MNHEY and SVGAGI. The CDR3 is made up of 12 amino acids.